This record concerns one T cell receptor beta chain sequence. These data come from a study of CD8 T cells in Susac syndrome. This CDR3 spans 16 amino acids. V lost 3 bases to trimming and J lost 2 bases; unmatched junction nucleotides: 4. An amount of RNA that ranged from roughly 0.45 to 1 ug was reverse transcribed with random hexamers. From the immunoSEQ multiplex PCR reads, TCRdb called clonotypes with MiXCR, one entry per CDR3 protein. The sample lists around 110,000 distinct CDR3 sequences, around 94% seen once, with about 0.27% in the top ten. Sequencing used CD8+ T cells from PBMCs. The sequence came from a human donor with Susac syndrome. This chain joins TRBV12-3 or TRBV12-4 and TRBJ2-2; TRBD1 matches 9 bases. This chain's CDR3 is CASSFRQGVNTGELFF. CDR3 in DNA: TGTGCCAGCAGTTTCCGACAGGGGGTAAACACCGGGGAGCTGTTTTTT.